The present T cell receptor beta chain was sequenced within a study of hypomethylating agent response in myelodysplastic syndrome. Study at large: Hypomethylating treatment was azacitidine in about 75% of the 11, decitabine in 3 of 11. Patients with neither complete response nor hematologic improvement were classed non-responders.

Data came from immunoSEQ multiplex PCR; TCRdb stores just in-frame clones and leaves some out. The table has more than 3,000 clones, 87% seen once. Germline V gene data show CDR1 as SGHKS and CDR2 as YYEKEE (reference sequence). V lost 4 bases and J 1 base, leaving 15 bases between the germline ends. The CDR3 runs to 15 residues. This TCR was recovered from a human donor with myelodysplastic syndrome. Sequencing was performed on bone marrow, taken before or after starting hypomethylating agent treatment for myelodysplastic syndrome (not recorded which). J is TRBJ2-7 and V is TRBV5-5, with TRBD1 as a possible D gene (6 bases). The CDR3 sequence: CASSTTGTPSYEQYF. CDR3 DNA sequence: TGTGCCAGCAGCACCACCGGGACACCGTCCTACGAGCAGTACTTC.